One and the same sample provided the 3 T cell receptor beta chains below, sequenced in a study of cytomegalovirus exposure and HLA in healthy donors. Vbeta (60) and Jbeta (13) primers were used in the PCR. TCRdb's table, derived via immunoSEQ multiplex PCR, lists solely in-frame clones and lacks some. Among under 200,000 clones listed, approximately 86% were seen once. The sequencing input was PBMCs. These receptors came from a male donor in good health and CMV-seronegative.

The genes are TRBV28 and TRBJ1-4; D may be TRBD1 (6 bases). This CDR3 is 15 amino acids long. Germline V gene lookup returns CDR1 MDHEN and CDR2 SYDVKM. The ends were cut back, 5 bases at V and 2 bases at J, with 12 bases in the middle. The CDR3 is CASSPTTGTNEKLFF. CDR3 sequence (DNA): TGTGCCAGCAGTCCCACCACAGGGACTAATGAAAAACTGTTTTTT.

The chain employs TRBV9 and TRBJ1-3; 8 positions match TRBD1. J lost 2 bases, V lost 0 bases, and 4 bases had no gene match. CDR1 is SGDLS and CDR2 is YYNGEE in the germline V gene. This CDR3 contains 16 residues. This CDR3 reads CASSVAAQGAGNTIYF. The DNA of the CDR3 is TGTGCCAGCAGCGTAGCAGCACAGGGGGCTGGAAACACCATATATTTT. The complete variable domain, with remaining parts taken from reference TRBV9 and TRBJ1-3, reads DSGVTQTPKHLITATGQRVTLRCSPRSGDLSVYWYQQSLDQGLQFLIQYYNGEERAKGNILERFSAQQFPDLHSELNLSSLELGDSALYFCASSVAAQGAGNTIYFGEGSWLTVV.

CDR3 loop: CSARAGGRFF. CDR3 in DNA: TGCAGTGCGCGCGCCGGGGGACGGTTCTTC. The rearrangement joins TRBV20-1 to TRBJ2-1, with a weak D call TRBD2 (6 bases). The V end lost 6 bases, the J end lost 15 bases, and 15 bases lay between the germline ends. In germline, CDR1 is DFQATT, CDR2 SNEGSKA (reference sequence). The CDR3 length is 10 residues.